The 23 T cell receptor beta chains below all came from one sample that was sequenced in a study of T cell changes during pregnancy in multiple sclerosis (dated by TCRdb to the late 2010s). Library prep was done by the immunoSEQ multiplex PCR assay. The table comes from immuneACCESS by way of TCRdb, which keeps in-frame sequences with V and J called. Part of the clones is missing from these tables; in studies checked, under half for an unresolved V gene and the rest for unknown reasons. Within this sample are roughly 40,000 clones, with around nine tenths of them counted one time only. Roughly 1.2% of the sample belongs to the ten largest clones. This material consisted of peripheral blood, taken before pregnancy. These receptor sequences come from a female donor with multiple sclerosis, enrolled in a pregnancy study.

The chain is built from TRBV11-3 and TRBJ2-7; maybe TRBD1 (6 bases). The V and J ends lost 5 bases and 2 bases respectively, with 10 bases between them. Germline CDR1 and CDR2: SGHNT and YENEEA. The CDR3 sequence is 13 residues long. The CDR3 nucleotides read TGTGCCAGCAGCCCGACAGGAACCTACGAGCAGTACTTC. It translates to CASSPTGTYEQYF.

V usage is TRBV6-1 and J usage is TRBJ2-2; D not certain. This CDR3 contains 14 residues. Per the germline V gene, CDR1 is MNHNS and CDR2 is SASEGT. Trimming took 1 base from V and 1 from J, leaving 4 bases between them. CDR3 sequence reads: CASSEGQNTGELFF. The CDR3 DNA sequence: TGTGCCAGCAGTGAAGGACAGAACACCGGGGAGCTGTTTTTT.

The chain uses TRBV5-1 and TRBJ1-1; the match to TRBD1 covers 8 bases. This CDR3 comprises 14 residues. With V trimmed by 2 bases and J by 3 bases, 3 bases remained unmatched. Germline-derived CDR1 and CDR2 are SGHRS and YFSETQ. CDR3 bases: TGCGCCAGCAGCTTCGGACAGGGAGACACTGAAGCTTTCTTT. Translation gives CASSFGQGDTEAFF.

V is TRBV19 and J is TRBJ2-1; TRBD2 matches at 14 bases. Germline CDR1 LNHDA, CDR2 SQIVND (reference sequence). The CDR3 totals 17 residues. V lost 1 base and J lost 7; bases outside the gene matches: 6. The CDR3 protein is CASSIGTSGRPGNEQFF. In DNA form, the CDR3 reads TGTGCCAGTAGTATAGGGACTAGCGGGAGGCCGGGAAATGAGCAGTTCTTC.

This clone was observed once. The chain joins TRBV5-6 to TRBJ2-2; weak D call: TRBD1 (6 bases). Germline values: CDR1 SGHDT, CDR2 YYEEEE. Trimming took 0 bases from V and 0 from J, leaving 9 bases between them. The CDR3 length is 16 residues. The CDR3 sequence is CASSLAAGANTGELFF. The CDR3 DNA reads TGTGCCAGCAGCTTGGCCGCAGGGGCGAACACCGGGGAGCTGTTTTTT.

The chain joins TRBV19 to TRBJ2-1; TRBD2 matches 13 bases. The J segment lost 6 bases and the V segment lost 4 bases, leaving 3 bases of the junction unmatched. The CDR3 has 15 amino acids. CDR1 LNHDA and CDR2 SQIVND come from the germline V gene (reference sequence). The CDR3 sequence is CASSTGLAGANEQFF. The CDR3 region has the DNA TGTGCCAGTAGTACAGGACTAGCGGGAGCCAATGAGCAGTTCTTC.

The chain employs TRBV12-5 and TRBJ1-2, with 8 positions matching TRBD1. The CDR3 totals 17 residues. Germline V gene sequence: CDR1 LGHNT, CDR2 FRNRAP. V was clipped by 4 bases and J by 0 bases; unmatched bases: 10. CDR3 sequence (DNA): TGTGCTAGTGGTTCCTGGGACAGGCAAATAGCTAACTATGGCTACACCTTC. This gives the protein CASGSWDRQIANYGYTF.

This chain joins TRBV28 and TRBJ1-1, with D unresolved. V was shortened by 7 bases and J by 4 bases, with 7 bases between the two germline ends. This CDR3 has 11 residues. Looked up from germline, CDR1 is MDHEN and CDR2 is SYDVKM. The CDR3 is CASTRGTEAFF. Written as DNA, the CDR3 is TGTGCCAGCACCAGAGGCACTGAAGCTTTCTTT.

This clone was counted once. V gene TRBV9 combines with J gene TRBJ2-7, with 7 bases identical to TRBD1. This CDR3 is built from 15 residues. The V and J ends lost 4 bases and 3 bases, in that order; junction bases with no gene match: 10. Germline V gene lookup returns CDR1 SGDLS and CDR2 YYNGEE. CDR3 DNA sequence: TGTGCCAGCAGCCCCCGCCCGGGACAGAGCTACGAGCAGTACTTC. This encodes CASSPRPGQSYEQYF.

The chain is built from TRBV6-5 and TRBJ2-7; possibly TRBD2 for D (6 bases). V shed 5 bases and J shed 4 bases, with 12 bases lying between them. CDR1 MNHEY and CDR2 SVGAGI come from the germline V gene. There are 13 residues in the CDR3. In nucleotides, the CDR3 is TGTGCCAGCAGTCATAATAGCGGATACGAGCAGTACTTC. Translation gives CASSHNSGYEQYF.

This clone was counted between two and nine times. The rearrangement joins TRBV12-1 to TRBJ1-1. TRBV12-1 is described as a pseudogene. The CDR3 contains 11 residues. The CDR3 nucleotides read TGTGCCAGCAGATACTCCCCTGAAGCTTTCTTT. This sequence encodes CASRYSPEAFF.

The rearrangement joins TRBV9 to TRBJ1-1, with D possibly being TRBD1 (5 bases). The V gene lost 3 bases and the J gene lost 3 bases, with 12 bases spanning the gap. Per the germline V gene, CDR1 is SGDLS and CDR2 is YYNGEE. The length of the CDR3 is 14 residues. CDR3: CASSGREGDTEAFF. CDR3 DNA sequence: TGTGCCAGCAGCGGCCGCGAAGGGGACACTGAAGCTTTCTTT.

This chain joins TRBV4-3 and TRBJ2-1, with 13 bases aligning to TRBD2. This CDR3 has 20 amino acids. V lost 0 bases, J lost 4 bases, and 12 bases stayed unmatched. Germline CDR1 LGHNA, CDR2 YSLEER. CDR3 DNA: TGCGCCAGCAGCCAAGATACGGGGACTAGCGGGGCCAGGTATTACAATGAGCAGTTCTTC. It encodes CASSQDTGTSGARYYNEQFF.

V is TRBV10-2 and J is TRBJ2-5; no clear D gene. Between the trimmed V and J ends, which lost 0 bases and 2 bases, there was a span of 7 bases. Germline V CDR1 and CDR2: WSHSY, SAAADI. The CDR3 covers 14 residues. CDR3 DNA: TGCGCCAGCAGTGAGTCAGGCGGACAAGAGACCCAGTACTTC. Protein product: CASSESGGQETQYF.

The chain is built from TRBV7-7 and TRBJ2-1; 7 nucleotides agree with TRBD1. Losses at the gene ends were 0 bases for V and 4 bases for J; bases not matched to a gene: 0. The CDR3 loop spans 14 amino acids. CDR1 and CDR2 (germline): SSHAT, FNYEAQ (reference sequence). The CDR3 loop is CASSLAGQYNEQFF. As DNA, the CDR3 is TGTGCCAGCAGCTTAGCGGGACAGTACAATGAGCAGTTCTTC.

The CDR3 DNA is TGTGCCAGCAGATCCTTTGCTGGGGCATCTAGCAATCAGCCCCAGCATTTT. The encoded protein is CASRSFAGASSNQPQHF. The chain joins TRBV28 to TRBJ1-5, with a tentative D call TRBD1 (5 bases). Germline V lookup: CDR1 MDHEN, CDR2 SYDVKM. This CDR3 comprises 17 residues. V was cut by 6 bases and J by 0 bases, with 18 bases left in between.

The CDR3 reads CASSLWGTANTEAFF. The CDR3 DNA reads as TGTGCCAGCAGTTTATGGGGGACAGCGAACACTGAAGCTTTCTTT. J is TRBJ1-1 and V is TRBV28; 7 nucleotides line up with TRBD1. Trimming cost V 0 bases and J 1 base; bases outside gene matches: 2. CDR1 and CDR2 (germline): MDHEN, SYDVKM. This CDR3 comprises 15 residues.

The chain has TRBV5-1 and TRBJ1-3; 9 nucleotides match TRBD1. J lost 2 bases, V lost 0 bases, and 6 bases had no gene match. CDR1 is SGHRS, CDR2 YFSETQ, per germline. CDR3 length: 17 residues. CDR3 nucleotides: TGCGCCAGCAGCTTGGCACCGTGGACAGGGGCTGGAAACACCATATATTTT. Translated, it gives CASSLAPWTGAGNTIYF.

The chain couples TRBV29-1 to TRBJ1-3; 12 bases agree with TRBD1. V shed 7 bases and J 3 bases; nucleotides not matched to a gene: 10. The CDR3 loop spans 16 amino acids. Germline V gives CDR1 SQVTM, CDR2 ANQGSEA. CDR3 nucleotide sequence: TGCAGCGGTACAACCCGGGACAGGGGGCTTGGAAACACCATATATTTT. Its translation is CSGTTRDRGLGNTIYF.

The gene calls are TRBV7-2 and TRBJ2-1; D unclear. The germline CDR1 and CDR2 sequences are SGHTA and FQGNSA. The germline V and J ends were trimmed by 1 base and 0 bases, with 10 bases remaining between them. This CDR3 is built from 16 residues. CDR3 DNA: TGTGCCAGCAGCTTAGACAGCCGTTCCTCCTACAATGAGCAGTTCTTC. This translates into CASSLDSRSSYNEQFF.

The V gene is TRBV18, the J gene TRBJ2-1, with a tentative D call TRBD1 (6 bases). The CDR3 totals 15 residues. Germline V gives CDR1 KGHSH, CDR2 LQKENI. Trimming left V 0 bases short and J 6 bases short, with 12 bases between. The CDR3 region is CASSPPGDTLNEQFF. The DNA for the CDR3 is TGTGCCAGCTCACCACCGGGGGACACCCTCAATGAGCAGTTCTTC.

J is TRBJ2-1 and V is TRBV7-7; 7 nucleotides align to TRBD2. The germline V gene has CDR1 SSHAT and CDR2 FNYEAQ (reference sequence). This CDR3 spans 16 amino acids. V lost 1 base to trimming and J lost 7 bases; unmatched junction nucleotides: 10. The CDR3 DNA sequence: TGTGCCAGCAGCTTAGGGGTGATGGCGGGAGTAAATGAGCAGTTCTTC. This gives the protein CASSLGVMAGVNEQFF.

The V gene is TRBV18, the J gene TRBJ2-5, with 7 bases fitting TRBD2. This CDR3 comprises 14 residues. Germline-derived CDR1 and CDR2 are KGHSH and LQKENI. J lost 2 bases, V lost 0 bases, and 0 bases had no gene match. CDR3 region: CASSPPGLQETQYF. In DNA form, the CDR3 reads TGTGCCAGCTCACCACCGGGACTACAAGAGACCCAGTACTTC.